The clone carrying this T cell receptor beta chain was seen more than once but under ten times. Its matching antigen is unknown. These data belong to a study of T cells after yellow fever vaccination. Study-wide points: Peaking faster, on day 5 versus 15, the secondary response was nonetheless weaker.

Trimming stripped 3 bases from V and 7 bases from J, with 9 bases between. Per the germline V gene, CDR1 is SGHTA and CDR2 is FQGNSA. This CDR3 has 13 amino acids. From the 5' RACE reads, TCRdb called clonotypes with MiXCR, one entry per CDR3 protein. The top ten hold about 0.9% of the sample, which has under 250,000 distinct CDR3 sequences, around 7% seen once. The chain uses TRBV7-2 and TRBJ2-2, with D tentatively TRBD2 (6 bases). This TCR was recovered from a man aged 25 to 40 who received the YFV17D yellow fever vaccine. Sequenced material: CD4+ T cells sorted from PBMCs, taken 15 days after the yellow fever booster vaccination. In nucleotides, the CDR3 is TGTGCCAGCAGCTTGGGGACTTTCGGGGAGCTGTTTTTT. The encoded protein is CASSLGTFGELFF.